These T cell receptor beta chains were read from a single sample in a study of early T cells in non-severe SARS-CoV-2 infection. TCRdb re-derived calls from the 5' RACE reads in MiXCR, one entry per CDR3 protein. This sample yields over 50,000 distinct CDR3 sequences, of which around 12% are seen a single time; about 3.1% belongs to the top ten. Sequenced input: whole blood. The receptor source for this set is an adult who was a healthcare worker with PCR-confirmed SARS-CoV-2 infection or an uninfected control (not recorded which). The CDR3 runs from the conserved cysteine through the conserved F or W. A D gene is named only where the DNA matches it firmly. Expanded clones are given a class, and other clones once, few, many or no size at all.

j_gene | v_gene | d_gene | abundance | CDR3nt | CDR3aa
TRBJ2-4 | TRBV5-4 | TRBD1 | . | TGTGCCAGCAGCTCACCGGGACAGCTAGCCAAAAACATTCAGTACTTC | CASSSPGQLAKNIQYF
TRBJ1-2 | TRBV24-1 | TRBD1 | . | TGTGCCACCAGTGATGGACAGGAGAGTGGGTATGGCTACACCTTC | CATSDGQESGYGYTF
TRBJ2-7 | TRBV5-8 | TRBD2 | many | TGTGCCAGCAGCAAGGGACTAGCGGAGGGGGAGCAGTACTTC | CASSKGLAEGEQYF
TRBJ2-3 | TRBV11-3 | . | many | TGTGCCAGCAGCTTAGGGCGGACCTCTGACACAGATACGCAGTATTTT | CASSLGRTSDTDTQYF
TRBJ2-3 | TRBV29-1 | TRBD1 | few | TGCAGCGTGGTCAACAGGGGTCGCACAGATACGCAGTATTTT | CSVVNRGRTDTQYF
TRBJ1-2 | TRBV18 | . | many | TGTGCCAGCTCACCACCGAAGGCCCGGGTCATCTATGGCTACACCTTC | CASSPPKARVIYGYTF
TRBJ2-5 | TRBV20-1 | . | many | TGCAGTGCTAGGGTAGCAGGGGAGACCCAGTACTTC | CSARVAGETQYF
TRBJ1-4 | TRBV6-5 | . | . | TGTGCCAGCGGCAAAGGACGGTCCAATGAAAAACTGTTTTTT | CASGKGRSNEKLFF
TRBJ1-1 | TRBV28 | . | many | TGTGCCAGCACTCCTTGGTACGGGGCGGCTTTCTTT | CASTPWYGAAFF
TRBJ2-7 | TRBV4-2 | . | many | TGTGCCAGCAGCCCCAATGCTGTCGGGTATGACTACGAGCAGTACTTC | CASSPNAVGYDYEQYF
TRBJ1-4 | TRBV25-1 | TRBD1 | many | TGTGCCAGCAGTCCGACAGGGCGCACAACTAATGAAAAACTGTTTTTT | CASSPTGRTTNEKLFF
TRBJ1-5 | TRBV9 | TRBD1 | . | TGTGCCAGCAGCATTTGGGACAGTCCGGACCTGCCCCAGCATTTT | CASSIWDSPDLPQHF
TRBJ1-4 | TRBV7-8 | . | . | TGTGCCAGCAGCCCCTTTCTTCTAGGTGCAACTAATGAAAAACTGTTTTTT | CASSPFLLGATNEKLFF
TRBJ2-7 | TRBV27 | . | . | TGTGCCAGCAGTTTCGGGCAGGAGATCCACGAGCAGTACTTC | CASSFGQEIHEQYF
TRBJ1-6 | TRBV29-1 | . | many | TGCGCTATAGGGGGGAGCACCTATAATTCACCCCTCCACTTT | CAIGGSTYNSPLHF
TRBJ2-6 | TRBV28 | TRBD2 | many | TGTGCCAGCAGCACTTACGGGACTAGCGGGGGAGGTGGGGCCAACGTCCTGACTTTC | CASSTYGTSGGGGANVLTF
TRBJ2-3 | TRBV29-1 | . | few | TGCAGCGTCGCCCCGGAGGGGGCCTACAGCACAGATACGCAGTATTTT | CSVAPEGAYSTDTQYF
TRBJ2-3 | TRBV7-2 | TRBD2 | many | TGTGCCAGCAGCCAGCCTAAAAGCGGGGGGCAGTATTTT | CASSQPKSGGQYF
TRBJ1-1 | TRBV20-1 | . | . | TGCAGTGCTACGATAGGGAACACTGAAGCTTTCTTT | CSATIGNTEAFF
TRBJ2-5 | TRBV2 | . | many | TGTGCCAGCAGTGAATCCCCTCCTAGTCGTGAGACCCAGTACTTC | CASSESPPSRETQYF
TRBJ2-2 | TRBV5-1 | . | many | TGCGCCAGCAGAGCTGGACTGATCGGGGAGCTGTTTTTT | CASRAGLIGELFF
TRBJ2-7 | TRBV9 | TRBD1 | many | TGTGCCAGCAGCCCCCGATCCGGGACAGGGGCCCAGGAGCAGTACTTC | CASSPRSGTGAQEQYF
TRBJ2-1 | TRBV7-6 | TRBD1 | many | TGTGCCAGCAGCTCCGACGGGACAGGGAGGTACGATGAGCAGTTCTTC | CASSSDGTGRYDEQFF
TRBJ2-4 | TRBV12-3/TRBV12-4 | TRBD2 | many | TGTGCCAGCAGTCCACGTACCTGGACTAGCGGGACGGCCACATTAGCCAAAAACATTCAGTACTTC | CASSPRTWTSGTATLAKNIQYF
TRBJ1-2 | TRBV5-1 | TRBD1 | few | TGCGCCAGCAGTCAAGGACAGGCCGTTAACTATGGCTACACCTTC | CASSQGQAVNYGYTF
TRBJ2-7 | TRBV27 | . | many | TGTGCCAGTTCTAGGCGGGGACAGTCCTCCTACGAGCAGTACTTC | CASSRRGQSSYEQYF
TRBJ2-7 | TRBV28 | . | many | TGTGCCAGCAGTTCTACAGGGACCGAGCAGTACTTC | CASSSTGTEQYF